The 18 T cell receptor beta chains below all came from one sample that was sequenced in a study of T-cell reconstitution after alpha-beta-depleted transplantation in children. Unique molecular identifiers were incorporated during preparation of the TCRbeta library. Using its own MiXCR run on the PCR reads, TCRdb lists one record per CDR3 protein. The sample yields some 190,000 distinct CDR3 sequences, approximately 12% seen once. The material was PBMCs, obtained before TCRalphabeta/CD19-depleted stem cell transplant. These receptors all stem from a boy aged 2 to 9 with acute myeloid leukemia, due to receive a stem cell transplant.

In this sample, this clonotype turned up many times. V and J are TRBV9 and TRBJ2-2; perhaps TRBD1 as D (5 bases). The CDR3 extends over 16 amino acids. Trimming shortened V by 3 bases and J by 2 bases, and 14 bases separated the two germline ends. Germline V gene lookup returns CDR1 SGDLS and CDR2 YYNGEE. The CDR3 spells CASSDGAFTNTGELFF. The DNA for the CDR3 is TGTGCCAGCAGCGATGGGGCGTTCACTAACACCGGGGAGCTGTTTTTT.

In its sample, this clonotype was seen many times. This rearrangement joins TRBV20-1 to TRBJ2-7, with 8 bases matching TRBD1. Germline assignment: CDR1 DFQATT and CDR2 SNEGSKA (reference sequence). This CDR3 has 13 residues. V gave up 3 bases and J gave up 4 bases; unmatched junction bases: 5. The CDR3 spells CSARRDRSYEQYF. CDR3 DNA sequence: TGCAGTGCTAGGAGGGACAGGAGTTACGAGCAGTACTTC.

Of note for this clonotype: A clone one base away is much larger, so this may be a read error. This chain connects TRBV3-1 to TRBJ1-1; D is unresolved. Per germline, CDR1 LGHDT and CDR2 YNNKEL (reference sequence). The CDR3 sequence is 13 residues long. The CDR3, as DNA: TGTGTCAGCAGCCAAGTGTATGGACCTGAAGCTTTCTTT. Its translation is CVSSQVYGPEAFF.

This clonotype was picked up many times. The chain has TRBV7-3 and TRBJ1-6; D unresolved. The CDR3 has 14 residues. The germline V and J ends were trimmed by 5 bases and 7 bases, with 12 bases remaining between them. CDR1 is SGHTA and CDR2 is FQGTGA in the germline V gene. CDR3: CASSRGDPNSPLHF. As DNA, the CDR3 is TGTGCCAGCAGCCGAGGAGACCCGAATTCACCCCTCCACTTT. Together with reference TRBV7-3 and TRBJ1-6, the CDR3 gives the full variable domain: GAGVSQTPSNKVTEKGKYVELRCDPISGHTALYWYRQSLGQGPEFLIYFQGTGAADDSGLPNDRFFAVRPEGSVSTLKIQRTERGDSAVYLCASSRGDPNSPLHFGNGTRLTVT.

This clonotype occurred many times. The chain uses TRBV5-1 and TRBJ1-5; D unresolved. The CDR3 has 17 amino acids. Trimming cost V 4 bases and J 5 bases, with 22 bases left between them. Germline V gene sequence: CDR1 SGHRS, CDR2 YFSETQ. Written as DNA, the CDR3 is TGCGCCAGCAGCGGATACCGGGTCCTTGAGTTCCATCAGCCCCAGCATTTT. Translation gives CASSGYRVLEFHQPQHF.

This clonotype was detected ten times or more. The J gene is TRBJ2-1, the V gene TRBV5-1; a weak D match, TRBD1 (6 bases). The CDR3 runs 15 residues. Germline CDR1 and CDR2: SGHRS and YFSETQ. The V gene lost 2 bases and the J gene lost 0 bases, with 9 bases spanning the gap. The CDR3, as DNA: TGCGCCAGCAGCTTTGACAGGTCCTCCTACAATGAGCAGTTCTTC. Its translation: CASSFDRSSYNEQFF.

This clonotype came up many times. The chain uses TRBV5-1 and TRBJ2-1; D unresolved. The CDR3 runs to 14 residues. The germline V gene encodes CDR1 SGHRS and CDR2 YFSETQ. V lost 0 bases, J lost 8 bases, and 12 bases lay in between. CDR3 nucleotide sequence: TGCGCCAGCAGCTTGGAGGGCGGAAGTCATGAGCAGTTCTTC. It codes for CASSLEGGSHEQFF. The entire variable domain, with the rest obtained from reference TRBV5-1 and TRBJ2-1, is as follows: KAGVTQTPRYLIKTRGQQVTLSCSPISGHRSVSWYQQTPGQGLQFLFEYFSETQRNKGNFPGRFSGRQFSNSRSEMNVSTLELGDSALYLCASSLEGGSHEQFFGPGTRLTVL.

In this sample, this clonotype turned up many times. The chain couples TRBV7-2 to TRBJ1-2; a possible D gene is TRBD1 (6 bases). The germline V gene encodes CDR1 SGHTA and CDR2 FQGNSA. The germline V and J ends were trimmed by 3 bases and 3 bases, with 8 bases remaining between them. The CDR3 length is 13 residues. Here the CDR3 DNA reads TGTGCCAGCAGCTTCACAGGGTACTATGGCTACACCTTC. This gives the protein CASSFTGYYGYTF.

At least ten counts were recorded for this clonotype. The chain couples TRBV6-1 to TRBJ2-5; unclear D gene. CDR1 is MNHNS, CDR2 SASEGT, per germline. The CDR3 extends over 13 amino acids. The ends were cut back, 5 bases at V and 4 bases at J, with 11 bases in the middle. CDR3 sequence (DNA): TGTGCCAGCAGTCCAAGACGAGGAGAGACCCAGTACTTC. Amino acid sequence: CASSPRRGETQYF.

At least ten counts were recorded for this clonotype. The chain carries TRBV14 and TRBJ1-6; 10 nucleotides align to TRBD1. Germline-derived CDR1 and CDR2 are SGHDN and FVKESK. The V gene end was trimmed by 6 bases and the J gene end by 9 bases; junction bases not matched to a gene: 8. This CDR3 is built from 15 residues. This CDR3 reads CASSDRGRLTSPLHF. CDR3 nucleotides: TGTGCCAGCAGTGACAGGGGGCGTTTGACTTCACCCCTCCACTTT.

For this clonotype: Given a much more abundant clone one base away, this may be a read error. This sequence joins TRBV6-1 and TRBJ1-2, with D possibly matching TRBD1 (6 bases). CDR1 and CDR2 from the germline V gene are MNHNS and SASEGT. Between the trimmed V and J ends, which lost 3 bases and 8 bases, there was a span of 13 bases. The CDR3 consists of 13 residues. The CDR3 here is CASSERQDEGYTF. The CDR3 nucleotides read TGTGCCAGCAGTGAGAGACAGGACGAGGGCTACACCTTC.

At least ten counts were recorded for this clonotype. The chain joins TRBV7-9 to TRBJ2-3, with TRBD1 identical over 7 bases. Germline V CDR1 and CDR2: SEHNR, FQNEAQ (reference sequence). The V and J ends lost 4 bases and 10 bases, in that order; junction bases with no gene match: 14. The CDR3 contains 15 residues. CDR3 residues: CASSSVPGQFGPQYF. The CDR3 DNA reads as TGTGCCAGCAGCTCAGTCCCGGGACAGTTTGGTCCGCAGTATTTT.

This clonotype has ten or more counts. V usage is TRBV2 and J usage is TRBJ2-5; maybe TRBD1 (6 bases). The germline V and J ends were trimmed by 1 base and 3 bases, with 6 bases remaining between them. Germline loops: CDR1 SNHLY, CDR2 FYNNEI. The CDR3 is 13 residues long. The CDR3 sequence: CASSEDREETQYF. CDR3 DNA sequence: TGTGCCAGCAGTGAAGACAGGGAAGAGACCCAGTACTTC.

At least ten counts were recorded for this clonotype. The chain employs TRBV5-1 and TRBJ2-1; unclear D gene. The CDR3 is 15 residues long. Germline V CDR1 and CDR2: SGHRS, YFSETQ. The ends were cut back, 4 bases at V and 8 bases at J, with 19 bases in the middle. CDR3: CASSRPESFSYEQFF. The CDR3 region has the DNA TGCGCCAGCAGCCGCCCCGAAAGTTTCAGCTATGAGCAGTTCTTC.

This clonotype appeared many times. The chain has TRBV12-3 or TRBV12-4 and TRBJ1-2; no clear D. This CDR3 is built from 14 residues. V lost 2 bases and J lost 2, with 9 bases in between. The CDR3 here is CASSLFPVNYGYTF. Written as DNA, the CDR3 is TGTGCCAGCAGTTTATTTCCAGTAAACTATGGCTACACCTTC.

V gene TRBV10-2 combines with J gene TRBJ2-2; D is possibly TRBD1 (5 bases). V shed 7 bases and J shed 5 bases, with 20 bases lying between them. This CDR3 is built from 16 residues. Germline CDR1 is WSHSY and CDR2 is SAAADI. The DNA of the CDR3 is TGCGCCAGCACCGGGTGGATAGGGGAAGAGACCGGGGAGCTGTTTTTT. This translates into CASTGWIGEETGELFF.

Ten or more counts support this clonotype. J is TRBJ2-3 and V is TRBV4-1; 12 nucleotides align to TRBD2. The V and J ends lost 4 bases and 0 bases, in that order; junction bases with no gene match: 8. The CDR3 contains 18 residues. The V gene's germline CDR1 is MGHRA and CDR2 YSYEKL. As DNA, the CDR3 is TGCGCCAGCAGCCGACTAGCGGGAGTAGTAATGAGCACAGATACGCAGTATTTT. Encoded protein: CASSRLAGVVMSTDTQYF.

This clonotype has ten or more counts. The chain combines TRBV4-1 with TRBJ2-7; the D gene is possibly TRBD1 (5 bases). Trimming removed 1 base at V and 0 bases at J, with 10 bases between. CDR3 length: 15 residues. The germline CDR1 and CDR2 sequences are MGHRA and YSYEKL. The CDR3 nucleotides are TGCGCCAGCAGCCAAGTTTCGCAGGGCTCCTACGAGCAGTACTTC. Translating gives CASSQVSQGSYEQYF.